The TCR beta chain described here comes from a study of beta chain features in type 1 diabetes. Study in general: Investigators examined under 140 million sorted cells across all samples.

Based on CD45RO/CCR7/CD25/CD127/CD95/CD27, CD4+ regulatory, stem cell-like memory, naive and central memory cells were sorted. Over 95% purity was reached by all sorted populations. What was sequenced were expressed TCRB transcripts, since all of the isolated RNA had been reverse transcribed. Produced via immunoSEQ multiplex PCR; TCRdb's table is partial and in-frame only. Among some 160,000 clones, just over 9% were seen once, and the ten largest hold 2% to 3%. The CDR3 totals 12 residues. Trimming shortened V by 4 bases and J by 7 bases, and 10 bases separated the two germline ends. The V gene's germline CDR1 is LNHNV and CDR2 YYDKDF (reference sequence).

The V and J genes are TRBV15 and TRBJ1-1; perhaps TRBD1 as D (5 bases). Material for sequencing was central memory CD4+ T cells from blood. This clonotype was obtained from a woman between 18 and 29 years old in good health. The CDR3 nucleotides are TGTGCCACCAGCACCCTACAGGTTGAAGCTTTCTTT. Its protein product is CATSTLQVEAFF.